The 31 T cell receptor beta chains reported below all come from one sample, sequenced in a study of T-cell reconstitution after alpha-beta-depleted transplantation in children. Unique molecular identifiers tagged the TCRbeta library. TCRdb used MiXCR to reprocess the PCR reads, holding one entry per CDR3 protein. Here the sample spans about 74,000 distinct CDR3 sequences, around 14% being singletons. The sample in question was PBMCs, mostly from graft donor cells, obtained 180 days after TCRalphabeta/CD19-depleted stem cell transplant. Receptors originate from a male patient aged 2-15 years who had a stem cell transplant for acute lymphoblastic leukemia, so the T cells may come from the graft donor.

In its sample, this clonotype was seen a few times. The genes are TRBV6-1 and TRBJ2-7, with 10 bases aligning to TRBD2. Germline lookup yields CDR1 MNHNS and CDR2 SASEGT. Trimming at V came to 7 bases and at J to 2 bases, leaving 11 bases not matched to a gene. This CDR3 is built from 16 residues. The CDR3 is CASISLAGARTYEQYF. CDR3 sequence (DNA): TGTGCCAGCATCTCCCTAGCGGGGGCCCGAACCTACGAGCAGTACTTC.

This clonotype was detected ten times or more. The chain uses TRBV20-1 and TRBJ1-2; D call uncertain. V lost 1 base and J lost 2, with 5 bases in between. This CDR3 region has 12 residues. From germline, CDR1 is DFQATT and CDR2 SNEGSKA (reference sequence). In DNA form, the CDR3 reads TGCAGTGCTAGAGCGGGGAACTATGGCTACACCTTC. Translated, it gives CSARAGNYGYTF.

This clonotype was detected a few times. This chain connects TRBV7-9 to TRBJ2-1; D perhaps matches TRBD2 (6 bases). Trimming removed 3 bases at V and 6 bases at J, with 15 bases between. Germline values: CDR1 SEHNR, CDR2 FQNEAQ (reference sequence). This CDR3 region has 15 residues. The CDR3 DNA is TGTGCCAGCAGCTTCTTACCGGGACTCGGCAATGAGCAGTTCTTC. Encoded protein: CASSFLPGLGNEQFF.

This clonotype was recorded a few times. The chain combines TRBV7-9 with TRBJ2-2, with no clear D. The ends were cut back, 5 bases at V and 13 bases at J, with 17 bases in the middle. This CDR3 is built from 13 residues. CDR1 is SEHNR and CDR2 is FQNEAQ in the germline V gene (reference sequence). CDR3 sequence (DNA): TGTGCCAGCAGCCTCGGGCCCCGCGACGGGCTGTTTTTT. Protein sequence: CASSLGPRDGLFF.

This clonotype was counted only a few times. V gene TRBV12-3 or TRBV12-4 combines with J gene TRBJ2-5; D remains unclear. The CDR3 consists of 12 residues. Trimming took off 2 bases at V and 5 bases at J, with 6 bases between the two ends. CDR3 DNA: TGTGCCAGCAGTTTAAACGAGGAGACCCAGTACTTC. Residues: CASSLNEETQYF.

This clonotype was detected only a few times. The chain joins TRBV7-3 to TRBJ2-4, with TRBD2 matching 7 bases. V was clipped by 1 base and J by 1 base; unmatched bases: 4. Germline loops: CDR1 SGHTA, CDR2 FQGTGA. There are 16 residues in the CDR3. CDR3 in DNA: TGTGCCAGCAGCTTAAGGGGGGGGTTTGCCAAAAACATTCAGTACTTC. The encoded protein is CASSLRGGFAKNIQYF.

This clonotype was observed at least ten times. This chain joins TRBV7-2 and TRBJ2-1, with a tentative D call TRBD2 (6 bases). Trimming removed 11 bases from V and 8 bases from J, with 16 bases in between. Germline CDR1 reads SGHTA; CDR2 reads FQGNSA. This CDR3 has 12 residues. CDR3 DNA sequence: TGTGCCGTGCGCGCGGGATGGGATGAGCAGTTCTTC. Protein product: CAVRAGWDEQFF.

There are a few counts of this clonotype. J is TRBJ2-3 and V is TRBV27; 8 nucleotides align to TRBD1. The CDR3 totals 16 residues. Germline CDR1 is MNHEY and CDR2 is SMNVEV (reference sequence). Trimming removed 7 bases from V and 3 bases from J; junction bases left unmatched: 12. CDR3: CASNSRGRVSTDTQYF. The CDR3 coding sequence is TGTGCCAGCAATTCCAGGGGGCGAGTTTCGACAGATACGCAGTATTTT.

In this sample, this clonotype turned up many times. CDR3 residues: CAISGGTPSYEQYF. The CDR3 DNA is TGTGCCATCAGCGGGGGGACACCTTCCTACGAGCAGTACTTC. The chain links TRBV10-3 to TRBJ2-7, with D possibly matching TRBD2 (7 bases). CDR3 length: 14 residues. The V end lost 6 bases, the J end lost 1 base, and 13 bases lay between the germline ends. CDR1 and CDR2 (germline): ENHRY, SYGVKD.

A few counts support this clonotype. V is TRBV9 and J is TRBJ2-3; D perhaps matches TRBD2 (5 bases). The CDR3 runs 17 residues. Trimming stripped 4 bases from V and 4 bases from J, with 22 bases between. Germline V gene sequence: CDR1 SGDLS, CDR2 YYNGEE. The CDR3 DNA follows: TGTGCCAGCAGCCAAGCCCCTGACTACCCAGAGGCAGATACGCAGTATTTT. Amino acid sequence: CASSQAPDYPEADTQYF.

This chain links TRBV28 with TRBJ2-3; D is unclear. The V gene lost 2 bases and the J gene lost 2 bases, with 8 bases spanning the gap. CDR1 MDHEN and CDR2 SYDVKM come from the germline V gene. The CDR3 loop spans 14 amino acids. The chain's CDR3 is CASSLQRVTDTQYF. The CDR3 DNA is TGTGCCAGCAGTTTACAGAGAGTCACAGATACGCAGTATTTT.

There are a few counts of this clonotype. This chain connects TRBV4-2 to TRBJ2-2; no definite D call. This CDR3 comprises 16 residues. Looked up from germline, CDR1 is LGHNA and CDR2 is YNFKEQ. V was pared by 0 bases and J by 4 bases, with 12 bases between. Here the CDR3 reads CASSQDWRLFTGELFF. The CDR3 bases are TGTGCCAGCAGCCAAGATTGGCGGTTATTCACCGGGGAGCTGTTTTTT.

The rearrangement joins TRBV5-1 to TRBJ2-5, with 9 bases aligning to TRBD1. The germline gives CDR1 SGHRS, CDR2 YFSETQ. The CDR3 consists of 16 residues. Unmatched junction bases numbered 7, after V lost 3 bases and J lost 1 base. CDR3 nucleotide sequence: TGCGCCAGCAGCTACCTCGGGACAGGGCGCCAAGAGACCCAGTACTTC. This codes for CASSYLGTGRQETQYF.

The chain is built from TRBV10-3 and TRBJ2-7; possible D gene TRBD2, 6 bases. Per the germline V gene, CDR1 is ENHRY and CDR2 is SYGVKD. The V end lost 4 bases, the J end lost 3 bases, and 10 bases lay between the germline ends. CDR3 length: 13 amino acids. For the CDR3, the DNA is TGTGCCATCAGTGGGCGGGGACTCTACGAGCAGTACTTC. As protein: CAISGRGLYEQYF.

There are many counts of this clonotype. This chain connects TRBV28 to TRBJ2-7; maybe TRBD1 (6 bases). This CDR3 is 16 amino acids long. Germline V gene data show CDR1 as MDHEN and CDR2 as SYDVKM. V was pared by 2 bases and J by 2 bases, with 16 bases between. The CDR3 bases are TGTGCCAGCAGTTTACACGGGGCAGGGGTGCCCTACGAGCAGTACTTC. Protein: CASSLHGAGVPYEQYF.

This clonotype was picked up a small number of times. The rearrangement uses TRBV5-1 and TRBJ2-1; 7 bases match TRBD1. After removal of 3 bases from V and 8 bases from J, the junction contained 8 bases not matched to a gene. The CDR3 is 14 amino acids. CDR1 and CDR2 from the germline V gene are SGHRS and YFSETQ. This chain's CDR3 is CASSSQDRVDEQFF. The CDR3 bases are TGCGCCAGCAGCTCTCAAGACAGGGTCGATGAGCAGTTCTTC.

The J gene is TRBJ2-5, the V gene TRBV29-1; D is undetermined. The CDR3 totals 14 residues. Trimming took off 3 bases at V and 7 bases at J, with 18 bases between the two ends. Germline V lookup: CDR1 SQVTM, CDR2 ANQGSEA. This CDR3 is CSVEPEPDMWTQYF. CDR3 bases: TGCAGCGTTGAGCCGGAGCCAGATATGTGGACCCAGTACTTC. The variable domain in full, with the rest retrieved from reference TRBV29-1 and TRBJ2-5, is SAVISQKPSRDICQRGTSLTIQCQVDSQVTMMFWYRQQPGQSLTLIATANQGSEATYESGFVIDKFPISRPNLTFSTLTVSNMSPEDSSIYLCSVEPEPDMWTQYFGPGTRLLVL.

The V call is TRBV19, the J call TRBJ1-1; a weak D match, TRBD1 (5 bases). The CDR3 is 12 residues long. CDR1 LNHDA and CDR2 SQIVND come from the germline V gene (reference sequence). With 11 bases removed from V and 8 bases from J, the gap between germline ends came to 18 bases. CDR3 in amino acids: CAGQEGTLEAFF. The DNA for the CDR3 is TGTGCCGGACAAGAAGGGACTTTAGAAGCTTTCTTT.

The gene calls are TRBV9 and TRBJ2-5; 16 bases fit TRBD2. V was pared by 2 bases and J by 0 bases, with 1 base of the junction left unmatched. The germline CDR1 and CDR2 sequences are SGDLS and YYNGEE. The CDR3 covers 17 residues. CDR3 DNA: TGTGCCAGCAGCGTGGGACTAGCGGGGGGGCACCAAGAGACCCAGTACTTC. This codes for CASSVGLAGGHQETQYF. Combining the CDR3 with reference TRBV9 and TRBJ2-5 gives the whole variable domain DSGVTQTPKHLITATGQRVTLRCSPRSGDLSVYWYQQSLDQGLQFLIQYYNGEERAKGNILERFSAQQFPDLHSELNLSSLELGDSALYFCASSVGLAGGHQETQYFGPGTRLLVL.

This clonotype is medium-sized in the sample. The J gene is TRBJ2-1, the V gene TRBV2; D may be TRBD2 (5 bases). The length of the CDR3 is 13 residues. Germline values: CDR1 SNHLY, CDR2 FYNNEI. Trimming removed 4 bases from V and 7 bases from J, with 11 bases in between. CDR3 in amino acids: CASSVKRQNEQFF. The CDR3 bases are TGTGCCAGCAGTGTAAAGCGGCAGAATGAGCAGTTCTTC.

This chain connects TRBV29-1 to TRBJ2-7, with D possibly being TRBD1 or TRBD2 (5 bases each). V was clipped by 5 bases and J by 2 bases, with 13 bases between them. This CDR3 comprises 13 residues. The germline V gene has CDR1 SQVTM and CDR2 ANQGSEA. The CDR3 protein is CSVPRENAYEQYF. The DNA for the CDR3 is TGCAGCGTTCCCAGGGAGAACGCCTACGAGCAGTACTTC.

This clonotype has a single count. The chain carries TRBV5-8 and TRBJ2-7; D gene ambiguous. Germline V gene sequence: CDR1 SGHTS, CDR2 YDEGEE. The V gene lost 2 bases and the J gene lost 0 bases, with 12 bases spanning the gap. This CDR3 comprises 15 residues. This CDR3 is CASSLIGAYSYEQYF. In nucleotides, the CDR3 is TGTGCCAGCAGCTTAATAGGTGCCTACTCCTACGAGCAGTACTTC.

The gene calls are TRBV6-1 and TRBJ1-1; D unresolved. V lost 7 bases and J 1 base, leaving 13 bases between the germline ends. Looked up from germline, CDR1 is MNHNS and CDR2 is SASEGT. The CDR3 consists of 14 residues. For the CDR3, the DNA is TGTGCCAGCACCCCTCTCCGACGGAACACTGAAGCTTTCTTT. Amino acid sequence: CASTPLRRNTEAFF.

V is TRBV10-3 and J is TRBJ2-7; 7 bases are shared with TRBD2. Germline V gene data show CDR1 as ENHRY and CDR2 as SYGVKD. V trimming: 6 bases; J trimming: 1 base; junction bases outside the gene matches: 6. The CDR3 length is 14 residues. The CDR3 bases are TGTGCCATCAGAGGACTAGGGCTTTCCTACGAGCAGTACTTC. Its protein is CAIRGLGLSYEQYF.

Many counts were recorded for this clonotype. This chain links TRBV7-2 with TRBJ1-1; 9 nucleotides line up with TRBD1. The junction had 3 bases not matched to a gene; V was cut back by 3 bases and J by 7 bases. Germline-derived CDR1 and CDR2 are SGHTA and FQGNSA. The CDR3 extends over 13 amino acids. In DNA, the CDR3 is TGTGCCAGCAGCTTCCCGGGACAGGGTGAAGCTTTCTTT. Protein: CASSFPGQGEAFF.

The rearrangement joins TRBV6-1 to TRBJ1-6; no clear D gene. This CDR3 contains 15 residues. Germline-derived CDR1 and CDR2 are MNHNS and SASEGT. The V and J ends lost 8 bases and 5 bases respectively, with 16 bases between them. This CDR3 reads CASPPPAGDNSPLHF. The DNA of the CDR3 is TGTGCCAGCCCGCCCCCGGCAGGTGATAATTCACCCCTCCACTTT.

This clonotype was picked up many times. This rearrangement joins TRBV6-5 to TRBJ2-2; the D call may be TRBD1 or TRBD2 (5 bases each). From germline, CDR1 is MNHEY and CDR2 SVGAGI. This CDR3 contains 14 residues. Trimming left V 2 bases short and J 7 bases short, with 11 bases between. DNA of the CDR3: TGTGCCAGCAGTTACGGGGGAATGAACGGGGAGCTGTTTTTT. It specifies CASSYGGMNGELFF.

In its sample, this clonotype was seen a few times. The CDR3 nucleotides read TGTGCCAGCAGCTTGATAGCGGGGGGGCACGCAGATACGCAGTATTTT. It is translated as CASSLIAGGHADTQYF. The chain joins TRBV7-8 to TRBJ2-3; 11 bases map to TRBD2. With V trimmed by 3 bases and J by 4 bases, 6 bases remained unmatched. CDR1 is SGHVS and CDR2 is FQNEAQ in the germline V gene. This CDR3 has 16 amino acids.

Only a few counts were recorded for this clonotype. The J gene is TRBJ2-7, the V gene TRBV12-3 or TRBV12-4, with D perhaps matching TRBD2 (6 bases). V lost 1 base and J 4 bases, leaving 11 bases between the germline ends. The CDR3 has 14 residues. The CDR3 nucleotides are TGTGCCAGCAGTTTAGTCGGGACTCCTTACGAGCAGTACTTC. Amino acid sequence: CASSLVGTPYEQYF.

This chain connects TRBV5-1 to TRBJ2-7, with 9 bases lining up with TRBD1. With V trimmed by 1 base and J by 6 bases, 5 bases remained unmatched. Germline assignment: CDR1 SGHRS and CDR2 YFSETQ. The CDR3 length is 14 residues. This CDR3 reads CASSLRQGQGEQYF. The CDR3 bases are TGCGCCAGCAGCTTGCGACAGGGACAGGGCGAGCAGTACTTC.

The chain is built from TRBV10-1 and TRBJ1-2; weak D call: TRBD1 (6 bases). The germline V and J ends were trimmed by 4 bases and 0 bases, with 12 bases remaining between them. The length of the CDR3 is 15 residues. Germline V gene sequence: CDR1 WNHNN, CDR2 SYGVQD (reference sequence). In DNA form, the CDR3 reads TGCGCCAGCAGTGTTGGGACACTTACTAACTATGGCTACACCTTC. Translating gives CASSVGTLTNYGYTF.